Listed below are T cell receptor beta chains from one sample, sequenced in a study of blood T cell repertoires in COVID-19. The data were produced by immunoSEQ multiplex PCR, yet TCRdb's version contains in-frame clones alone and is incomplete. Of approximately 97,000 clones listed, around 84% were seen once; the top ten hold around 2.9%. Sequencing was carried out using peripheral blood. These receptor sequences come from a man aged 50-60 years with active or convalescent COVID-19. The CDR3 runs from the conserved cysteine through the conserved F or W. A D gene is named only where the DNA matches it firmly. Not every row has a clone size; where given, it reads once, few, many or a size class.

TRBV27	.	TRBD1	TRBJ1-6	TGTGCCAGCAGTTTGATGACAGGGGGAGGTTCACCCCTCCACTTT	CASSLMTGGGSPLHF
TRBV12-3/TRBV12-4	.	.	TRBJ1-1	TGTGCCAGCAGTTTCAGGAGGACTGAAGCTTTCTTT	CASSFRRTEAFF
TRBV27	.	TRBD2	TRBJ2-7	TGTGCCAGCAGTCCGGGGGGGGGTTTCTACGAGCAGTACTTC	CASSPGGGFYEQYF
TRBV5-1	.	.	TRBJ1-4	TGCGCCAGTACAACAGGCGTAACTAATGAAAAACTGTTTTTT	CASTTGVTNEKLFF
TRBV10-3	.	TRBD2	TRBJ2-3	TGTGCCATCAAGTTTACGGGGGGGCCCGAGGATACGCAGTATTTT	CAIKFTGGPEDTQYF
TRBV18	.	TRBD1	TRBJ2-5	TGTGCCAGCTCGCTAACACAGGGGCAAGAGACCCAGTACTTC	CASSLTQGQETQYF
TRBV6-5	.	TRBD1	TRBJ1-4	TGTGCCAGCAGCAGGACAGGGGAGGATGAAAAACTGTTTTTT	CASSRTGEDEKLFF
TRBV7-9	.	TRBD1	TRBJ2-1	TGTGCCAGCAGCGAACAGGGGGCATTGAATGAGCAGTTCTTC	CASSEQGALNEQFF
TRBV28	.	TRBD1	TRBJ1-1	TGTGCCAGCAGCTCTTCGGGACAGTTGAACACTGAAGCTTTCTTT	CASSSSGQLNTEAFF
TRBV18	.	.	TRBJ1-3	TGTGCCAGCTCACCACCGTCAGGCTCTGGAAACACCATATATTTT	CASSPPSGSGNTIYF
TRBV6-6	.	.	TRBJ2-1	TGTGCCAGCAGCACCAGGGTCAATGAGCAGTTCTTC	CASSTRVNEQFF
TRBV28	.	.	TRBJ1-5	TGTGCCAGCACCCTTCAACAGGGACAGCCCCAGCATTTT	CASTLQQGQPQHF
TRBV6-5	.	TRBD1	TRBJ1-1	TGTGCCAGCAGCCGTGACAGGGGCCCTGAAGCTTTCTTT	CASSRDRGPEAFF
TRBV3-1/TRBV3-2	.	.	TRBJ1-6	TGTGCCAGCAGCCTCAACGGGAGAGATTCACCCCTCCACTTT	CASSLNGRDSPLHF
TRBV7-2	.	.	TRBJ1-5	TGTGCCAGCAGCCTACAAGGGGGGGGCAATCAGCCCCAGCATTTT	CASSLQGGGNQPQHF
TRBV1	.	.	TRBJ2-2	TGCACCAGCAGCCAAGAATTATCCTACACCGGGGAGCTGTTTTTT	CTSSQELSYTGELFF
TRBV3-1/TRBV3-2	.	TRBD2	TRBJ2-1	TGTGCCAGCAGCCGGGGCGGGGGGACGGTCAATGAGCAGTTCTTC	CASSRGGGTVNEQFF
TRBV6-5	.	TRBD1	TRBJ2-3	TGTGCCAGCAGCTTCGGACAGGGACAATTCGATACGCAGTATTTT	CASSFGQGQFDTQYF
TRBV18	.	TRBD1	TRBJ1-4	TGTGCCAGCTCACCAAGGACAGGGCTTAATGAAAAACTGTTTTTT	CASSPRTGLNEKLFF
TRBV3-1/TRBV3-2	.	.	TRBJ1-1	TGTGCCAGCCAGCTTTTGGCTAGTGGGAACACTGAAGCTTTCTTT	CASQLLASGNTEAFF
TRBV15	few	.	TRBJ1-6	TGTGCCACCAGCAGAGAGACAGAGAATTCACCCCTCCACTTT	CATSRETENSPLHF
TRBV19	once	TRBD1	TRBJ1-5	TGTGCCACCACTCAGGGGGCCGATCAGCCCCAGCATTTT	CATTQGADQPQHF
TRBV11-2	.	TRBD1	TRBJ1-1	TGTGCCAGCAGCTCCGGACAGGGGAACACTGAAGCTTTCTTT	CASSSGQGNTEAFF
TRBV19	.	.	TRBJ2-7	TGTGCCAGTAGTATTGGGCAGGGAAAAAACGAGCAGTACTTC	CASSIGQGKNEQYF
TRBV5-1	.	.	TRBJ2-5	TGCGCCAGCAGCTTAGGACTAGAAGGAAGGGGGAAGGTGACCCAGTACTTC	CASSLGLEGRGKVTQYF
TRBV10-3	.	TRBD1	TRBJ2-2	TGTGCCACCCGGGGACAGGGGGACACCGGGGAGCTGTTTTTT	CATRGQGDTGELFF
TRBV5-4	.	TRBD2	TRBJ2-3	TGTGCCAGCAGCTTGGCGGTAGCGGGGGGGCATACGCAGTATTTT	CASSLAVAGGHTQYF
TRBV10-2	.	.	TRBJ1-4	TGCGCCAGCAGTGAGGAACAGGGTAATGAAAAACTGTTTTTT	CASSEEQGNEKLFF
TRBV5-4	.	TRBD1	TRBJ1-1	TGTGCCAGCAGCCAAGGACAGGACAGGAAGGGGAGTGAAGCTTTCTTT	CASSQGQDRKGSEAFF
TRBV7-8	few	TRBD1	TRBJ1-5	TGTGCCAGCAGCTTAGCACAGGGGGCCTTCGGCAATCAGCCCCAGCATTTT	CASSLAQGAFGNQPQHF
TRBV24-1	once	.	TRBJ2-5	TGTGCCACCAGTGAAAGGACAACTCAAGAGACCCAGTACTTC	CATSERTTQETQYF